This paragraph reports one T cell receptor (beta chain). These data come from a study of cytomegalovirus exposure and HLA in healthy donors. The CDR3 extends over 15 amino acids. CDR1 is SGHDN and CDR2 is FVKESK in the germline V gene. Trimming took 6 bases from V and 2 from J; bases not matched to a gene: 9. Assay: immunoSEQ multiplex PCR; the TCRdb copy retains only in-frame clones and omits some. This sample has fewer than 350,000 clones, with more than 75% found just once. The chain carries TRBV14 and TRBJ2-7; 8 bases align to TRBD1. The clonotype comes from a woman between 18 and 29 years old in good health and CMV-seronegative. Source material: PBMCs. The CDR3 protein is CASRATGAPTYEQYF. In DNA form, the CDR3 reads TGTGCCAGCAGGGCGACAGGGGCCCCTACCTACGAGCAGTACTTC.